This T cell receptor beta chain was observed in a study of OX40 agonist ivuxolimab in advanced cancers. For the study in its entirety: Ivuxolimab was a fully human IgG2 agonistic monoclonal antibody targeting the costimulatory receptor OX40 (CD134). Intravenous ivuxolimab was administered to patients every 2 weeks at six dose levels: 0.01, 0.1, 0.3, 1.5, 3 and 10 mg/kg. In the dose-escalation cohort, around 80% of patients were male, and the mean age was 60 years with a range of roughly 20 to 85. The paper covers the monotherapy dose-escalation part of the phase I ivuxolimab trial, which included N of about 56 patients. Patients were allowed to have had prior anti-PD-1, anti-PD-L1 or anti-CTLA-4 therapy, and roughly 40% of the dose-escalation patients had previously received checkpoint inhibitors. Among the 50 to 55 dose-escalation patients, about 20 had hepatocellular carcinoma, 15 or so melanoma, 9 renal cell carcinoma and 9 head and neck cancer. Peripheral TCRbeta sequencing aimed to test whether ivuxolimab altered TCR sequence diversity and caused clonal T-cell expansion. Partial responses occurred in three dose-escalation patients, of whom one had hepatocellular carcinoma and two had cutaneous melanoma.

On this clone itself: Its antigen specificity is not known. Base qualities are not provided; no much larger clone lies one nucleotide away. At the DNA level, this CDR3 is encoded by other sequences in the same sample as well.

Patients with a history of autoimmune disease or receiving systemic immunosuppression were excluded from the trial. Peripheral blood for TCR sequencing was collected from all dose cohorts at baseline, on cycle 4 day 1, and on cycle 7 day 1. The samples were drawn from a first-in-human, open-label, multicenter phase I dose-escalation trial of ivuxolimab. The trial enrolled adults with locally advanced or metastatic head and neck squamous cell, hepatocellular, melanoma or renal cell carcinoma. Before TCR sequencing, CD4+ and CD8+ T cells were separately sorted from peripheral blood. The CDR3 starts with the cysteine, ends with the phenylalanine, and has 14 residues. The retained sequence is limited to the CDR3, 42 bases, with the frame set at the first base. V and J are truncated by 0 bases and 2 bases respectively, leaving an intervening sequence of 8 bases. Looking up the germline V gene yields CDR1 SGDLS and CDR2 YYNGEE.

For sequencing of the TCRbeta CDR3 region, genomic DNA was extracted from the sorted cells. The immunoSEQ Assay was used to sequence the TCRbeta CDR3 regions. TCRdb provides this immuneACCESS table in a form limited to in-frame rearrangements. Some clones are lacking; in checked studies, under half of them reflect an unresolved V gene, and why the rest are absent is not known. For this sample there are fewer than 60,000 clones; 70% to 90% appear just once. Clones ranked in the top ten supply 11% to 15% of the sample. Overall study outcomes, separate from this receptor: The antigen specificity of the clonally expanded peripheral T cells was not determined. In the 0.1-3.0 mg/kg groups, partial responders were among the patients with the lowest normalized peripheral clonal expansion, particularly in CD8+ T cells. Low levels of normalized T-cell clonal expansion were also seen in some patients who did not respond. After ivuxolimab, CD8+ T cells had more expanded clones than CD4+ T cells on average. Clonal expansion of both CD4+ and CD8+ blood T cells was observed from baseline to week 6 at doses 0.1 to 3.0 mg/kg.

Sequenced here: CD4+ or CD8+ T cells sorted from blood, sampled in a trial of the OX40 agonist ivuxolimab. The V and J segments used are TRBV9 and TRBJ2-5; the D gene is perhaps TRBD1 or TRBD2, as each covers 6 bases. The receptor comes from an adult with an advanced solid tumor such as melanoma, head and neck, liver or kidney cancer. The CDR3 corresponds to CASSVGGGQETQYF. DNA sequence: TGTGCCAGCAGCGTAGGAGGGGGGCAAGAGACCCAGTACTTC.